The rows below give T cell receptor beta chains drawn from one sample of a study of STAT5B mutations in CD4+ large granular lymphocyte leukemia. Only in-frame clones appear in the TCRdb table, and some are missing; sequencing was by immunoSEQ multiplex PCR. The repertoire holds around 30,000 clones, more than 75% seen once, with 2% to 3% in the top ten. The sample taken for sequencing was CD4+ T cells from blood buffy coats. The receptors come from a human donor in good health. CDR3s include the opening cysteine and the closing phenylalanine or tryptophan. Fields, in order: D gene, clone size, J gene, V gene, CDR3 DNA, CDR3 protein. A D gene is named only where the DNA matches it firmly. Expanded clones get a size class; other rows say once, few or many, or leave the size out.

>-|-|TRBJ2-5|TRBV2
TGTGCCCGCGATGTAGGGGACGGCCAGACCCAGTACTTC
CARDVGDGQTQYF
>-|few|TRBJ1-1|TRBV15
TGTGCCACCAGCAGAGCAGGGCCCCTCATGAACACTGAAGCTTTCTTT
CATSRAGPLMNTEAFF
>-|-|TRBJ2-1|TRBV6-6
TGTGCCAGCAGTTTCCGGACGGGCGAGCAGTTCTTC
CASSFRTGEQFF
>TRBD1|-|TRBJ2-7|TRBV5-5
TGTGCCAGCACCCCCGCCCACAGGGGACCCTACGAGCAGTACTTC
CASTPAHRGPYEQYF
>TRBD2|-|TRBJ2-3|TRBV6-5
TGTGCCAGCAGTTTCACTAGCGGGAGGTTAGATACGCAGTATTTT
CASSFTSGRLDTQYF
>TRBD1|-|TRBJ2-7|TRBV2
TGTGCCAGCAGTGAAGAGACAGGGAACTACGAGCAGTACTTC
CASSEETGNYEQYF
>-|-|TRBJ2-5|TRBV19
TGTGCCAGTAGTATCTTTTGGGGCTCCGGTGAGACCCAGTACTTC
CASSIFWGSGETQYF
>TRBD1|-|TRBJ2-2|TRBV13
TGTGCCAGTTGGAGCCGGGACAGGGGTAACACCGGGGAGCTGTTTTTT
CASWSRDRGNTGELFF
>-|few|TRBJ2-1|TRBV6-1
TGTGCCAGCAGTGAATCTTCCCGGGATGAGCAGTTCTTC
CASSESSRDEQFF
>-|-|TRBJ2-7|TRBV19
TGTGCCAGTAGAGTGGGCTACGAGCAGTACTTC
CASRVGYEQYF
>TRBD1|few|TRBJ2-7|TRBV7-9
TGTGCCAGCAGCCCCCACAGGGGGCCCTTCTCCTACGAGCAGTACTTC
CASSPHRGPFSYEQYF
>TRBD2|-|TRBJ2-7|TRBV6-1
TGTGCCAGCCCCAGGGAGGGAGGGCCCTACGAGCAGTACTTC
CASPREGGPYEQYF
>TRBD1|once|TRBJ1-4|TRBV6-1
TGTGCCAGCAGTGAACCCTTCAGGGGGCCGAATGAAAAACTGTTTTTT
CASSEPFRGPNEKLFF
>-|-|TRBJ1-2|TRBV7-2
TGTGCCAGCAGCCCTCGGTTAGGTGGCTACACCTTC
CASSPRLGGYTF
>TRBD1|-|TRBJ1-1|TRBV18
TGTGCCAGCTCACTACCCTCCGGGACAGGGTGGGGGAACACTGAAGCTTTCTTT
CASSLPSGTGWGNTEAFF
>-|-|TRBJ2-2|TRBV9
TGTGCCAGCAGCTCCAGGACTGGGAACACCGGGGAGCTGTTTTTT
CASSSRTGNTGELFF
>-|-|TRBJ2-2|TRBV11-2
TGTGCCAGCAGCTTAGAAAGACGCGCCGGGGAGCTGTTTTTT
CASSLERRAGELFF
>-|-|TRBJ1-5|TRBV6-5
TGTGCCAGCCAGCAAGATAGCAATCAGCCCCAGCATTTT
CASQQDSNQPQHF
>-|-|TRBJ1-1|TRBV30
TGTGCCTGGAGTGGCGGGGGGGCCGGCCGAGCTGAAGCTTTCTTT
CAWSGGGAGRAEAFF
>-|-|TRBJ1-3|TRBV27
TGTGCCAGCAGTTTCACAGGGTTGGAGGGAAACACCATATATTTT
CASSFTGLEGNTIYF
>-|once|TRBJ2-1|TRBV6-4
TGTGCCAGCAGTGACGGTAACAGATACAATGAGCAGTTCTTC
CASSDGNRYNEQFF
>-|-|TRBJ1-2|TRBV11-2
TGTGCCAGCACCCGTAGCCCCCCCGACAGGACCTTC
CASTRSPPDRTF
>-|-|TRBJ2-3|TRBV4-2
TGTGCCAGCAGCCAGATTGGCGGGGAGGCACCAGATACGCAGTATTTT
CASSQIGGEAPDTQYF
>TRBD1|-|TRBJ2-5|TRBV5-4
TGTGCCAGCAGCTTACAGGGGGTGCAGGAGACCCAGTACTTC
CASSLQGVQETQYF
>TRBD1|-|TRBJ1-4|TRBV27
TGTGCCAGCAGTCCAGACAGGGACGACATCAGGGAAAAACTGTTTTTT
CASSPDRDDIREKLFF
>-|-|TRBJ2-1|TRBV19
TGTGCCAGCCGGGGGCCCTCCTACAATGAGCAGTTCTTC
CASRGPSYNEQFF
>TRBD1|once|TRBJ2-1|TRBV7-6
TGTGCCAGCAGCTTAGACGGACAGGGGGTTTATGAGCAGTTCTTC
CASSLDGQGVYEQFF
>TRBD2|few|TRBJ2-5|TRBV28
TGTGCCAGCAGTTTAGGGGGTAGCGGGAGGACGGCAGAGACCCAGTACTTC
CASSLGGSGRTAETQYF
>TRBD1|-|TRBJ1-6|TRBV2
TGTGCCAGCAGTGGAGACAGGGACCCGGGGAATTCACCCCTCCACTTT
CASSGDRDPGNSPLHF
>-|-|TRBJ2-4|TRBV10-2
TGCGCCAGCAGTGGACCCGACCTAGCCAAAAACATTCAGTACTTC
CASSGPDLAKNIQYF
>-|-|TRBJ2-3|TRBV12-5
TGTGCTAGTGGTTTGGTGGGTGGTCCCGCAGATACGCAGTATTTT
CASGLVGGPADTQYF
>-|-|TRBJ2-7|TRBV6-6
TGTGCCAGCAGCTCACGGACGGAAAGCTCCTACGAGCAGTACTTC
CASSSRTESSYEQYF
>-|-|TRBJ1-6|TRBV30
TGTGCCTATTCTCCAGATAATTCACCCCTCCACTTT
CAYSPDNSPLHF
>TRBD1|-|TRBJ1-2|TRBV6-1
TGTGCCAGCACCCCAGGGGGGGCTGCCAACTATGGCTACACCTTC
CASTPGGAANYGYTF
>TRBD2|-|TRBJ2-1|TRBV11-2
TGTGCCAGCAGCTCCCCTAGCGGGAGCTCCTACAATGAGCAGTTCTTC
CASSSPSGSSYNEQFF
>-|-|TRBJ1-4|TRBV5-4
TGTGCCAGCAGCTTGAGTCAGGGGAATGAAAAACTGTTTTTT
CASSLSQGNEKLFF
>-|-|TRBJ2-6|TRBV2
TGTGCCAGCAGTTTTAGGGGACATCCCTTCTCTGGGGCCAACGTCCTGACTTTC
CASSFRGHPFSGANVLTF
>TRBD2|-|TRBJ2-1|TRBV7-9
TGTGCCAGCAGCTTAGTTACAAGCGGGGACAATGAGCAGTTCTTC
CASSLVTSGDNEQFF
>TRBD1|-|TRBJ2-7|TRBV6-1
TGTGCCAGCAGCCAGACAGGGTTCCACGAGCAGTACTTC
CASSQTGFHEQYF
>-|-|TRBJ2-5|TRBV7-7
TGTGCCAGCAGCCCTCGGGGTGGGTTCGGCGAGACCCAGTACTTC
CASSPRGGFGETQYF
>-|-|TRBJ1-3|TRBV6-5
TGTGCCAGCAGTTACACCAGGGGAAACACCATATATTTT
CASSYTRGNTIYF
>-|-|TRBJ2-5|TRBV30
TGTGCCTGGAGTCGGACGACTTTGGGAGAGACCCAGTACTTC
CAWSRTTLGETQYF
>-|-|TRBJ1-3|TRBV7-8
TGTGCCAGCAGCTTAGGTGTGGTCCAGTCTGACTCTGGAAACACCATATATTTT
CASSLGVVQSDSGNTIYF
>-|-|TRBJ1-1|TRBV30
TGTGCCTGGAGTGTACCGGAAGAAGGGACTGAAGCTTTCTTT
CAWSVPEEGTEAFF
>-|-|TRBJ2-3|TRBV4-1
TGCGCCAGCAGCCAACAAGCGTTTACTAGCACAGATACGCAGTATTTT
CASSQQAFTSTDTQYF
>-|-|TRBJ1-1|TRBV18
TGTGCCAGCTCACCACCGAACGCAATGAACACTGAAGCTTTCTTT
CASSPPNAMNTEAFF